The 15 T cell receptor beta chains below come from one sample, sequenced in a study of long-term antiretroviral therapy in people with HIV. Run at survey level, the immunoSEQ assay was version v3.0. Some clones are missing from TCRdb's copy, which holds only in-frame ones; the method was immunoSEQ multiplex PCR. The table records roughly 38,000 clones, roughly 82% of them present only once. Sequencing used unsorted PBMCs, obtained 0.3 years after starting antiretroviral therapy. All receptors come from a man aged 18 to 35 with HIV.

The chain links TRBV15 to TRBJ2-7; D not certain. The germline V gene encodes CDR1 LNHNV and CDR2 YYDKDF (reference sequence). V lost 0 bases to trimming and J lost 6 bases, with 6 bases between them. This CDR3 is 12 amino acids long. DNA for the CDR3: TGTGCCACCAGCAGAGATTCTGGCGAGCAGTACTTC. This codes for CATSRDSGEQYF. Drawing the rest from reference TRBV15 and TRBJ2-7, the complete variable domain is DAMVIQNPRYQVTQFGKPVTLSCSQTLNHNVMYWYQQKSSQAPKLLFHYYDKDFNNEADTPDNFQSRRPNTSFCFLDIRSPGLGDTAMYLCATSRDSGEQYFGPGTRLTVT.

The V and J genes are TRBV7-9 and TRBJ2-3; D may be TRBD1 (6 bases). Germline CDR1 is SEHNR and CDR2 is FQNEAQ (reference sequence). Deletions cut 2 bases from V and 0 bases from J, with 18 bases between. The length of the CDR3 is 18 residues. The CDR3 coding sequence is TGTGCCAGCAGCTTAAGGGGGTTGCCAGCCACTAGCACAGATACGCAGTATTTT. Translating gives CASSLRGLPATSTDTQYF.

The J gene is TRBJ2-3, the V gene TRBV7-3; TRBD2 agrees at 14 bases. This CDR3 is built from 16 residues. V trimming: 5 bases; J trimming: 4 bases; junction bases outside the gene matches: 5. CDR1 SGHTA and CDR2 FQGTGA come from the germline V gene. This CDR3 reads CASSPWTSGRPDTQYF. CDR3 coding DNA: TGTGCCAGCAGCCCATGGACTAGCGGGAGGCCAGATACGCAGTATTTT.

The chain couples TRBV20-1 to TRBJ1-1; no firm D call. This CDR3 comprises 11 residues. Germline CDR1 reads DFQATT; CDR2 reads SNEGSKA (reference sequence). V was cut by 5 bases and J by 2 bases, with 6 bases left in between. In DNA, the CDR3 is TGCAGTGCTCCACTAAACACTGAAGCTTTCTTT. Encoded protein: CSAPLNTEAFF.

V and J are TRBV6-5 and TRBJ2-1; 7 bases are a match to TRBD1. Losses at the gene ends were 7 bases for V and 4 bases for J; bases not matched to a gene: 7. Germline CDR1 and CDR2: MNHEY and SVGAGI. The CDR3 consists of 14 residues. CDR3 sequence (DNA): TGTGCCAGCAAACAGGGGAATAGTTACAATGAGCAGTTCTTC. Translated, it gives CASKQGNSYNEQFF.

This rearrangement joins TRBV2 to TRBJ1-1; unclear D gene. V gave up 2 bases and J gave up 1 base, with 8 bases separating them. The germline gives CDR1 SNHLY, CDR2 FYNNEI. The CDR3 contains 14 residues. The CDR3 here is CASSERVQNTEAFF. The CDR3 DNA reads TGTGCCAGCAGTGAACGGGTCCAGAACACTGAAGCTTTCTTT.

This chain uses TRBV18 with TRBJ1-1, with D unresolved. Germline CDR1 KGHSH, CDR2 LQKENI. This CDR3 is built from 13 residues. The V gene lost 4 bases and the J gene lost 14 bases, with 20 bases spanning the gap. CDR3 region: CASSRPGTDLLFF. For the CDR3, the DNA is TGTGCCAGCTCACGACCTGGTACCGACCTGTTGTTCTTT.

This clone has a handful of counts. The chain couples TRBV30 to TRBJ1-3; 7 nucleotides line up with TRBD1. The CDR3 runs 14 residues. Trimming took 2 bases from V and 4 from J; bases not matched to a gene: 5. CDR1 and CDR2 (germline): GTSNPN, SVGIG (reference sequence). The chain's CDR3 is CAWSRGGQGNTIYF. The CDR3 coding sequence is TGTGCCTGGAGTCGCGGGGGACAGGGAAACACCATATATTTT.

This chain links TRBV4-3 with TRBJ2-2; D is uncertain. Germline CDR1 and CDR2: LGHNA and YSLEER. This CDR3 is built from 14 residues. Trimming took 2 bases from V and 2 from J, leaving 6 bases between them. The CDR3 region has the DNA TGCGCCAGCAGCCAATACGTTAACACCGGGGAGCTGTTTTTT. It codes for CASSQYVNTGELFF.

The chain is built from TRBV10-3 and TRBJ1-5; the D gene is possibly TRBD1 (6 bases). V lost 1 base, J lost 1 base, and 8 bases lay in between. CDR1 is ENHRY and CDR2 is SYGVKD in the germline V gene. This CDR3 spans 15 amino acids. CDR3 sequence: CAISEWGASNQPQHF. The CDR3 DNA reads TGTGCCATCAGTGAGTGGGGGGCGAGCAATCAGCCCCAGCATTTT.

The V call is TRBV9, the J call TRBJ1-5; possible D gene TRBD1, 6 bases. Trimming shortened V by 3 bases and J by 7 bases, and 14 bases separated the two germline ends. CDR3 length: 14 residues. Germline CDR1 is SGDLS and CDR2 is YYNGEE. The DNA for the CDR3 is TGTGCCAGCAGCGACTCAGGGGCGGGGCAGCCCCAGCATTTT. Translated: CASSDSGAGQPQHF.

The genes are TRBV6-5 and TRBJ1-4, with D possibly TRBD1 on 6 matching bases. This CDR3 spans 16 amino acids. Trimming removed 4 bases from V and 5 bases from J, with 17 bases in between. The germline V gene has CDR1 MNHEY and CDR2 SVGAGI. DNA of the CDR3: TGTGCCAGCAGTTCCAGCCTCGGGGGCCGAAATGAAAAACTGTTTTTT. Translated, it gives CASSSSLGGRNEKLFF.

J is TRBJ1-4 and V is TRBV13, with 7 bases aligning to TRBD1. The CDR3 has 13 residues. CDR1 and CDR2 (germline): PRHDT, FYEKMQ (reference sequence). The V and J ends lost 6 bases and 3 bases, in that order; junction bases with no gene match: 1. This chain's CDR3 is CASRTGSNEKLFF. In DNA, the CDR3 is TGTGCCAGCAGGACAGGGTCTAATGAAAAACTGTTTTTT.

The genes are TRBV5-6 and TRBJ2-7; TRBD2 matches 9 bases. The CDR3 loop spans 19 amino acids. V dropped 1 base and J dropped 2; count of bases not matched to a gene: 16. The V gene's germline CDR1 is SGHDT and CDR2 YYEEEE. CDR3 DNA sequence: TGTGCCAGCAGCTTGTGGCGAGCATTAGCGGGAGTGTTTGCCTACGAGCAGTACTTC. It encodes CASSLWRALAGVFAYEQYF.

The CDR3 here is CAISPGQGPEQYF. The CDR3 nucleotides read TGTGCCATCAGTCCGGGACAGGGTCCCGAGCAGTACTTC. V and J are TRBV10-3 and TRBJ2-7, with 9 positions matching TRBD1. Germline CDR1 ENHRY, CDR2 SYGVKD. Trimming removed 5 bases from V and 6 bases from J; junction bases left unmatched: 5. The length of the CDR3 is 13 residues.